These T cell receptor beta chains were read from a single sample in a study of T and B cells in COVID-19 patients. One entry per CDR3 protein, called by TCRdb with MiXCR from the multiplex PCR reads. The data hold tens of thousands of distinct CDR3 sequences, with approximately 28% observed a single time. Material for sequencing was blood. These receptors came from a human donor who had recovered from COVID-19. Both conserved end residues are part of each CDR3. Fields, in order: CDR3 DNA, CDR3 protein, V gene, clone size, J gene, D gene. The D gene is left open where the match is weak. Some rows mark clone size as missing; the rest say once, few, many or name a class of expanded clone.

cdr3_nt: TGTGCCAGCAGCTTCGGCACCTACCTAGCGGGAGATGGTACAGATACGCAGTATTTT; cdr3_aa: CASSFGTYLAGDGTDTQYF; v_call: TRBV11-2; clone_size: NA; j_call: TRBJ2-3; d_call: TRBD2
cdr3_nt: TGTGCCAGCAGCTTGGGTGTTCGTTCGGGGGGCAAACCTCACCAAGAGACCCAGTACTTC; cdr3_aa: CASSLGVRSGGKPHQETQYF; v_call: TRBV5-4; clone_size: NA; j_call: TRBJ2-5; d_call: NA
cdr3_nt: TGTGCCAGCAGCGTCGGACTAGCGGGGACCCAAGAGACCCAGTACTTC; cdr3_aa: CASSVGLAGTQETQYF; v_call: TRBV7-6; clone_size: few; j_call: TRBJ2-5; d_call: TRBD2
cdr3_nt: TGCAGTGCTAGAGATTCGGGACTAGCTTTTGTTGAGCAGTTCTTC; cdr3_aa: CSARDSGLAFVEQFF; v_call: TRBV20-1; clone_size: NA; j_call: TRBJ2-1; d_call: TRBD2
cdr3_nt: TGTGCCAGCAGGGACCAGGGGGCGGCGTCCTACAATGAGCAGTTCTTC; cdr3_aa: CASRDQGAASYNEQFF; v_call: TRBV6-1; clone_size: NA; j_call: TRBJ2-1; d_call: TRBD1
cdr3_nt: TGTGCCAGCAGTTTTTCGTCTAGCGGGCAAGGTGAGCAGTTCTTC; cdr3_aa: CASSFSSSGQGEQFF; v_call: TRBV12-3/TRBV12-4; clone_size: few; j_call: TRBJ2-1; d_call: TRBD2
cdr3_nt: TGTGCCAGCAGTGACGCCGGGACAGTGGCCACAGATACGCAGTATTTT; cdr3_aa: CASSDAGTVATDTQYF; v_call: TRBV6-5; clone_size: NA; j_call: TRBJ2-3; d_call: TRBD1
cdr3_nt: TGTGCCAGCAGTTACTCCTACAGGCAAGAGACCCAGTACTTC; cdr3_aa: CASSYSYRQETQYF; v_call: TRBV6-5; clone_size: NA; j_call: TRBJ2-5; d_call: NA
cdr3_nt: TGCGCCAGCAGCTTGAGGCAGGGGGACGCCTATGGCTACACCTTC; cdr3_aa: CASSLRQGDAYGYTF; v_call: TRBV5-1; clone_size: NA; j_call: TRBJ1-2; d_call: TRBD1
cdr3_nt: TGCAGTGCTAGTTCCCACTATAGCAATCAGCCCCAGCATTTT; cdr3_aa: CSASSHYSNQPQHF; v_call: TRBV20-1; clone_size: NA; j_call: TRBJ1-5; d_call: NA
cdr3_nt: TGCGCCAGCAGCTCCCGGACAGACAATGAGCAGTTCTTC; cdr3_aa: CASSSRTDNEQFF; v_call: TRBV5-1; clone_size: NA; j_call: TRBJ2-1; d_call: NA
cdr3_nt: TGTGCCAGTAGTTCTTCCGGCTATGGCTACACCTTC; cdr3_aa: CASSSSGYGYTF; v_call: TRBV19; clone_size: NA; j_call: TRBJ1-2; d_call: NA
cdr3_nt: TGTGCCAGTAGTATAGATAGGCCCCTAGCGGGGGGGCTCTACAATGAGCAGTTCTTC; cdr3_aa: CASSIDRPLAGGLYNEQFF; v_call: TRBV19; clone_size: few; j_call: TRBJ2-1; d_call: TRBD2
cdr3_nt: TGTGCCAGCAGTTACTTCATAGGACAGAGTGTGAATTCACCCCTCCACTTT; cdr3_aa: CASSYFIGQSVNSPLHF; v_call: TRBV6-5; clone_size: NA; j_call: TRBJ1-6; d_call: NA
cdr3_nt: TGTGCCAGCAGTAGCTTCGGCGGTAGATGGGATGAGCAGTTCTTC; cdr3_aa: CASSSFGGRWDEQFF; v_call: TRBV6-5; clone_size: medium-sized; j_call: TRBJ2-1; d_call: NA
cdr3_nt: TGTGCCAGCAGTCCGGACAGACGGGGAGAGACCCAGTACTTC; cdr3_aa: CASSPDRRGETQYF; v_call: TRBV12-3/TRBV12-4; clone_size: few; j_call: TRBJ2-5; d_call: NA
cdr3_nt: TGTGCCATCAGTGAGTCCCTTGGGCAGGGCGTTGGCTACACCTTC; cdr3_aa: CAISESLGQGVGYTF; v_call: TRBV10-3; clone_size: NA; j_call: TRBJ1-2; d_call: NA
cdr3_nt: TGTGCCATCAGTCCTAGCGGGGAACATGTAACGCAGTATTTT; cdr3_aa: CAISPSGEHVTQYF; v_call: TRBV10-3; clone_size: few; j_call: TRBJ2-3; d_call: TRBD2
cdr3_nt: TGCAGTGCTAGAACCTATAGCGGAACTAGCACAGATACGCAGTATTTT; cdr3_aa: CSARTYSGTSTDTQYF; v_call: TRBV20-1; clone_size: few; j_call: TRBJ2-3; d_call: NA
cdr3_nt: TGTGCCAGCAGCAGACTAGCGGGGACTCAAGAGACCCAGTACTTC; cdr3_aa: CASSRLAGTQETQYF; v_call: TRBV11-1; clone_size: NA; j_call: TRBJ2-5; d_call: TRBD2
cdr3_nt: TGTGCCTGGAGTATAGGGACAGGGGGCAGTTACGAGCAGTACTTC; cdr3_aa: CAWSIGTGGSYEQYF; v_call: TRBV30; clone_size: NA; j_call: TRBJ2-7; d_call: TRBD1
cdr3_nt: TGCAGCGTTGAATCAGCAGAAACTCTCCTTGTTAGCTACACCTTC; cdr3_aa: CSVESAETLLVSYTF; v_call: TRBV29-1; clone_size: few; j_call: TRBJ1-2; d_call: NA
cdr3_nt: TGTGCCAGCAGCACCCTACTAGCGGGGAGTAGCACAGATACGCAGTATTTT; cdr3_aa: CASSTLLAGSSTDTQYF; v_call: TRBV5-6; clone_size: NA; j_call: TRBJ2-3; d_call: TRBD2
cdr3_nt: TGTGCCAGTAGTTCTCGGACAGGGTTTGACAATGAGCAGTTCTTC; cdr3_aa: CASSSRTGFDNEQFF; v_call: TRBV19; clone_size: medium-sized; j_call: TRBJ2-1; d_call: TRBD1
cdr3_nt: TGTGTCAGCAGCCCGGGCTCTGGAAACACCATATATTTT; cdr3_aa: CVSSPGSGNTIYF; v_call: TRBV12-3/TRBV12-4; clone_size: NA; j_call: TRBJ1-3; d_call: NA
cdr3_nt: TGTGCCAGCAGTACAGGGGTAAAAGCGGGGACAGATACGCAGTATTTT; cdr3_aa: CASSTGVKAGTDTQYF; v_call: TRBV12-3/TRBV12-4; clone_size: NA; j_call: TRBJ2-3; d_call: NA
cdr3_nt: TGTGCCAGCAGTTCACTAGCGGGAGCGGACACAGATACGCAGTATTTT; cdr3_aa: CASSSLAGADTDTQYF; v_call: TRBV6-1; clone_size: few; j_call: TRBJ2-3; d_call: TRBD2
cdr3_nt: TGTGCCAGCAGTTCCGGACAGGGCCTCACAGATACGCAGTATTTT; cdr3_aa: CASSSGQGLTDTQYF; v_call: TRBV12-3/TRBV12-4; clone_size: few; j_call: TRBJ2-3; d_call: TRBD1
cdr3_nt: TGTGCCAGTAGTATAACGGGGGGCTCCGGGGAGCTGTTTTTT; cdr3_aa: CASSITGGSGELFF; v_call: TRBV19; clone_size: medium-sized; j_call: TRBJ2-2; d_call: NA